This T cell receptor (beta chain) was sequenced for a study of shared clonotypes between healthy human individuals. The count of this clone is one. Naive CD8 cells, CD45RO-negative and positively selected for CCR7, excluded terminally differentiated effector memory CD45RA+ cells. Repertoires were generated with immunoSEQ multiplex PCR, while TCRdb's copy carries only in-frame clones and drops some. The repertoire holds approximately 590,000 clones, with less than 97% as singletons. Trimming left V 0 bases short and J 13 bases short, with 12 bases between. From germline, CDR1 is MGHRA and CDR2 YSYEKL. The CDR3 is 13 residues long.

The clonotype originates from a woman aged 25-40 years in good health. Sequencing was done on a sample of naive CD8+ T cells sorted from blood. The V and J genes are TRBV4-1 and TRBJ1-4, with no clear D. The CDR3 DNA follows: TGCGCCAGCAGCCAAGATAGGGCCGCGGGACTGTTTTTT. Translation gives CASSQDRAAGLFF.